The 10 T cell receptor beta chains given below trace back to one sample, sequenced in a study of blood T cells in healthy people across ages. For the second PCR, which ran for about 7 to 11 cycles, a sample-barcoded 5' primer and a J-beta primer mix were used. TCRdb reprocessed the 5' RACE reads with MiXCR, giving one entry per CDR3 protein. This table has roughly 800,000 distinct CDR3 sequences, about 53% appearing once. The specimen was blood. The receptors shown here come from a man older than 75 in good health.

This clonotype was seen a handful of times. The V call is TRBV5-1, the J call TRBJ2-1, with D possibly matching TRBD2 (6 bases). V lost 2 bases to trimming and J lost 9 bases, with 15 bases between them. The germline CDR1 and CDR2 sequences are SGHRS and YFSETQ. CDR3 length: 14 amino acids. The CDR3 loop reads CASSFGGKWSEQFF. The CDR3 region has the DNA TGCGCCAGCAGCTTTGGCGGGAAATGGAGTGAGCAGTTCTTC.

The genes are TRBV20-1 and TRBJ2-7; D remains unclear. The CDR3 length is 13 residues. Trimming cost V 0 bases and J 6 bases, with 12 bases left between them. From germline, CDR1 is DFQATT and CDR2 SNEGSKA (reference sequence). CDR3 sequence (DNA): TGCAGTGCTAGAGATCAACGGGTTTCCGAGCAGTACTTC. It is translated as CSARDQRVSEQYF.

This clonotype was observed a few times. This rearrangement joins TRBV7-9 to TRBJ1-1; D uncertain. The CDR3 covers 15 residues. The V end was cut by 2 bases, the J end by 4 bases, with 14 bases between. Germline CDR1 reads SEHNR; CDR2 reads FQNEAQ (reference sequence). CDR3 in DNA: TGTGCCAGCAGCTTAATTGCAGGCCTGGGCACTGAAGCTTTCTTT. Translation gives CASSLIAGLGTEAFF. Supplemented by reference TRBV7-9 and TRBJ1-1, the full variable domain reads DTGVSQNPRHKITKRGQNVTFRCDPISEHNRLYWYRQTLGQGPEFLTYFQNEAQLEKSRLLSDRFSAERPKGSFSTLEIQRTEQGDSAMYLCASSLIAGLGTEAFFGQGTRLTVV.

This clonotype was detected only a few times. The J gene is TRBJ1-3, the V gene TRBV9; TRBD1 agrees at 10 bases. J gave up 1 base and V 3 bases, and 4 bases lay outside the gene matches. This CDR3 is built from 16 residues. Germline CDR1 SGDLS, CDR2 YYNGEE. CDR3 nucleotide sequence: TGTGCCAGCAGCGGACGGACAGGGGGGTCTGGAAACACCATATATTTT. This encodes CASSGRTGGSGNTIYF.

The chain couples TRBV11-2 to TRBJ2-3; D gene uncertain. V was pared by 7 bases and J by 7 bases, with 15 bases between. The CDR3 covers 13 residues. Germline loops: CDR1 SGHAT, CDR2 FQNNGV. The CDR3 DNA reads as TGTGCCAGCACCCCCTCGACCTCTTATACGCAGTATTTT. Protein sequence: CASTPSTSYTQYF. The full variable domain, in which reference TRBV11-2 and TRBJ2-3 provide the parts outside the CDR3, is EAGVAQSPRYKIIEKRQSVAFWCNPISGHATLYWYQQILGQGPKLLIQFQNNGVVDDSQLPKDRFSAERLKGVDSTLKIQPAKLEDSAVYLCASTPSTSYTQYFGPGTRLTVL.

This clonotype was observed a few times. The chain is built from TRBV12-3 or TRBV12-4 and TRBJ2-5, with TRBD2 matching 15 bases. The junction had 6 bases not matched to a gene; V was cut back by 5 bases and J by 5 bases. This CDR3 is built from 16 residues. Here the CDR3 reads CASSRGLAGGFETQYF. CDR3 DNA sequence: TGTGCCAGCAGTCGAGGACTAGCGGGAGGGTTCGAGACCCAGTACTTC.

This clonotype has more than one count but fewer than ten. V gene TRBV7-2 combines with J gene TRBJ2-4, with D unresolved. CDR3 size: 16 residues. Germline lookup yields CDR1 SGHTA and CDR2 FQGNSA. V was shortened by 1 base and J by 6 bases, with 16 bases between the two germline ends. CDR3 in DNA: TGTGCCAGCAGCTTAGGGGTAGGCAGCTTAAGAAACATTCAGTACTTC. Translation: CASSLGVGSLRNIQYF.

The rearrangement links TRBV29-1 to TRBJ1-4; D is undetermined. CDR1 and CDR2 from the germline V gene are SQVTM and ANQGSEA. There are 12 residues in the CDR3. Trimming left V 4 bases short and J 8 bases short, with 11 bases between. Here the CDR3 reads CSVVSPTEKLFF. The CDR3 region has the DNA TGCAGCGTTGTTTCGCCAACAGAAAAACTGTTTTTT.

The V and J genes are TRBV10-3 and TRBJ1-5; D not certain. V was trimmed by 10 bases and J by 10 bases, leaving 17 bases between them. This CDR3 is built from 12 residues. Germline V lookup: CDR1 ENHRY, CDR2 SYGVKD. CDR3 sequence reads: CASAGSSGPQHF. The DNA for the CDR3 is TGTGCCAGCGCCGGGTCCAGTGGACCCCAGCATTTT.

This rearrangement joins TRBV10-3 to TRBJ2-5; 8 bases match TRBD2. Losses at the gene ends were 4 bases for V and 1 base for J; bases not matched to a gene: 8. CDR1 and CDR2 (germline): ENHRY, SYGVKD. The CDR3 sequence is 16 residues long. DNA for the CDR3: TGTGCCATCAGTGTGGGAACTAGCGGAGGCCAAGAGACCCAGTACTTC. Encoded protein: CAISVGTSGGQETQYF.